The 14 T cell receptor beta chains reported below all come from one sample, sequenced in a study of molecular identifiers for immune sequencing clone quantification. Using its own MiXCR run on the PCR reads, TCRdb lists one record per CDR3 protein. Of about 640,000 distinct CDR3 sequences in the sample, around 20% are singletons; the top ten hold roughly 0.83%. Sequencing used naive CD8+ T cells from blood, with Jurkat cell RNA spiked in. Subset described: FACS-sorted CD8+CD4-CCR7+CD45RA+ naive T cells. These receptors came from a human donor in good health. Some libraries in this study had Jurkat cell RNA spiked in.

On this clonotype itself: Just one base apart from a much larger clone, this may be a read error. This sequence joins TRBV27 and TRBJ2-1, with D tentatively TRBD2 (5 bases). The CDR3 loop spans 14 amino acids. CDR1 and CDR2 from the germline V gene are MNHEY and SMNVEV (reference sequence). The chain's CDR3 is CAGSLRDSYNEQFF. CDR3 bases: TGTGCCGGCAGTTTACGGGACTCCTACAATGAGCAGTTCTTC.

This clonotype was seen ten or more times. J is TRBJ1-1 and V is TRBV7-6; a weak D match, TRBD1 (5 bases). V lost 1 base and J 8 bases, leaving 17 bases between the germline ends. The CDR3 has 15 amino acids. CDR1 SGHVS and CDR2 FNYEAQ come from the germline V gene. CDR3 nucleotides: TGTGCCAGCAGCTTAGGGAGTAGCTGGGGCCTAGAAGCTTTCTTT. This gives the protein CASSLGSSWGLEAFF.

This clonotype came up once. The missing conserved phenylalanine or tryptophan at the end of this CDR3 makes a read error likely. The chain uses TRBV28 and TRBJ1-5, with TRBD1 matching over 9 bases. The germline V gene encodes CDR1 MDHEN and CDR2 SYDVKM. V gave up 4 bases and J gave up 1 base; unmatched junction bases: 2. CDR3 length: 15 amino acids. CDR3 amino acids: CASSSGTGSNQPQHL. CDR3 nucleotide sequence: TGTGCCAGCAGTTCGGGGACAGGGAGCAATCAGCCCCAGCATCTT.

This clonotype came up a few times. The junction departs from the called germline gene at one end, perhaps through a read error. The rearrangement joins TRBV12-3 or TRBV12-4 to TRBJ2-3; 7 positions agree with TRBD1. The CDR3 totals 15 residues. CDR3 nucleotides: TGTGCCAGCGGTTTTTATGGACAGGCGGGAGATACGCAGTATTTT. Residues: CASGFYGQAGDTQYF.

This clonotype was observed a few times. The chain combines TRBV5-4 with TRBJ2-7; possibly TRBD1 for D (5 bases). The CDR3 runs to 14 residues. V was clipped by 4 bases and J by 3 bases, with 14 bases between them. Germline V gives CDR1 SGHNT, CDR2 YYREEE (reference sequence). CDR3 nucleotide sequence: TGTGCCAGCAGCGCCGACAGCGACATCTACGAGCAGTACTTC. It specifies CASSADSDIYEQYF.

The chain couples TRBV6-5 to TRBJ1-2; TRBD1 matches 8 bases. The CDR3 is 17 residues long. Germline V gene lookup returns CDR1 MNHEY and CDR2 SVGAGI. Trimming cost V 1 base and J 4 bases; bases outside gene matches: 11. The CDR3 sequence: CASSYLTRTGSIYGYTF. The CDR3 coding sequence is TGTGCCAGCAGTTACTTAACTCGGACAGGGTCAATCTATGGCTACACCTTC.

Concerning this clonotype itself: It is likely a read error, because the conserved phenylalanine at the end of the CDR3 is missing. V is TRBV6-2 or TRBV6-3 and J is TRBJ1-1, with TRBD1 identical over 11 bases. Germline CDR1 reads MNHEY; CDR2 reads SVGEGT. Germline trimming cut 5 bases from V and 5 bases from J; bases unmatched to any gene: 13. This CDR3 region has 17 residues. The CDR3: CASSLGQGASYRTEAFL. CDR3 DNA: TGTGCCAGCAGTCTCGGACAGGGGGCTTCCTACAGGACTGAAGCTTTCTTG.

This clonotype was seen repeatedly, ten times or more. This chain joins TRBV12-5 and TRBJ2-5; 7 bases are a match to TRBD1. The CDR3 covers 17 residues. The ends lost 4 bases at V and 2 bases at J; junction bases unmatched: 13. Germline V lookup: CDR1 LGHNT, CDR2 FRNRAP. The CDR3 protein is CASGSAPLQGLQETQYF. The CDR3 nucleotides are TGTGCTAGTGGTTCGGCCCCTCTACAGGGGCTACAAGAGACCCAGTACTTC.

This clonotype was seen at least ten times. The chain links TRBV14 to TRBJ2-7; 8 nucleotides match TRBD1. From germline, CDR1 is SGHDN and CDR2 FVKESK. V shed 3 bases, J shed 4 bases, and the junction held 11 bases outside the gene matches. The length of the CDR3 is 16 residues. The chain's CDR3 is CASSQSGQGAMYEQYF. The CDR3 DNA reads TGTGCCAGCAGCCAGTCAGGGCAGGGGGCTATGTACGAGCAGTACTTC.

Details on this clonotype: With a much larger clone just one base away, this may be a read error. The chain employs TRBV24-1 and TRBJ1-5; D gene unclear. The CDR3 covers 13 residues. Germline assignment: CDR1 KGHDR and CDR2 SFDVKD. The CDR3 DNA reads TGTGCCACCAGTGAGAGATTAAATCGGCCCCAGCATTTT. Protein sequence: CATSERLNRPQHF.

Turning to this clonotype: A much more abundant neighbour one base away suggests this may be a read error. This sequence joins TRBV4-1 and TRBJ1-3; D is ambiguous. Germline CDR1 reads MGHRA; CDR2 reads YSYEKL. This CDR3 comprises 17 residues. The CDR3 nucleotides are TGCGCCAGCAGCCATTCCCGTCTGGTAGACTCTGGAAACACCGTATATTTT. Translating it yields CASSHSRLVDSGNTVYF.

This clonotype was seen a few times. The V call is TRBV5-5, the J call TRBJ1-1; 9 bases match TRBD1. Germline V gene lookup returns CDR1 SGHKS and CDR2 YYEKEE (reference sequence). V lost 0 bases, J lost 3 bases, and 12 bases stayed unmatched. There are 18 residues in the CDR3. CDR3 loop: CASSLGLTGQGKDTEAFF. CDR3 DNA sequence: TGTGCCAGCAGCTTGGGCCTTACCGGACAGGGGAAGGACACTGAAGCTTTCTTT.

This clonotype was seen a handful of times. The chain joins TRBV27 to TRBJ2-1; TRBD2 agrees at 8 bases. Germline assignment: CDR1 MNHEY and CDR2 SMNVEV (reference sequence). V trimming: 6 bases; J trimming: 2 bases; junction bases outside the gene matches: 6. The CDR3 covers 15 residues. CDR3 loop: CASSQSGSAYNEQFF. As DNA, the CDR3 is TGTGCCAGCAGCCAAAGCGGGAGCGCCTACAATGAGCAGTTCTTC.

This clonotype was observed many times. The V and J genes are TRBV4-1 and TRBJ1-5; 8 bases are shared with TRBD1. Trimming cost V 2 bases and J 3 bases; bases outside gene matches: 6. Germline assignment: CDR1 MGHRA and CDR2 YSYEKL. The CDR3 runs to 16 residues. The CDR3 sequence is CASSQTGQGSNQPQHF. The CDR3 DNA reads as TGCGCCAGCAGCCAAACCGGACAGGGTTCCAATCAGCCCCAGCATTTT.